These T cell receptor beta chains were read from a single sample in a study of OX40 agonist ivuxolimab in advanced cancers. Profiled with immunoSEQ multiplex PCR; TCRdb holds only in-frame clones, not every one. The sample consists of roughly 92,000 clones, roughly 89% of them appearing once. The starting material was CD4+ or CD8+ T cells sorted from blood, obtained in a trial of the OX40 agonist ivuxolimab. The origin of the receptors is an adult with an advanced solid tumor such as melanoma, head and neck, liver or kidney cancer. Both conserved end residues are part of each CDR3. The order of the fields is J gene, V gene, clone size, D gene, CDR3 protein, CDR3 DNA. D genes are given only for firm matches. The listing skips clone size in some rows; elsewhere it reads once, few, many or a size class.

TRBJ2-3	TRBV11-2	.	.	CASSFRLGLEATDTQYF	TGTGCCAGCAGCTTCCGATTGGGTCTAGAGGCCACAGATACGCAGTATTTT
TRBJ2-7	TRBV29-1	once	.	CICIGGGEQYF	TGCATCTGTATTGGGGGCGGGGAGCAGTACTTC
TRBJ2-2	TRBV29-1	.	TRBD1	CSGQPGQKTGELFF	TGCAGCGGCCAACCGGGACAGAAGACCGGGGAGCTGTTTTTT
TRBJ2-2	TRBV7-6	.	.	CASSAGLRGELFF	TGTGCCAGCAGCGCGGGACTGCGGGGGGAGCTGTTTTTT
TRBJ2-1	TRBV19	.	.	CASSIEATLRQFF	TGTGCCAGTAGTATCGAGGCTACCCTTCGGCAGTTCTTC
TRBJ1-3	TRBV5-4	.	TRBD1	CASSRDSILSGNTIYF	TGTGCCTCGTCACGGGACAGCATTCTCTCTGGAAACACCATATATTTT
TRBJ2-2	TRBV2	.	.	CASSEVVGNTGELFF	TGTGCCAGCAGTGAAGTAGTCGGGAACACCGGGGAGCTGTTTTTT
TRBJ2-5	TRBV5-1	.	.	CASSLGFRSKREETQYF	TGCGCCAGCAGCTTGGGTTTTAGGAGTAAAAGGGAAGAGACCCAGTACTTC
TRBJ2-7	TRBV19	.	TRBD2	CASSLAGKYEQYF	TGTGCCAGTAGTCTAGCGGGAAAATACGAGCAGTACTTC
TRBJ2-5	TRBV19	.	.	CASSTGTGETQYF	TGTGCCAGTAGTACCGGGACCGGGGAGACCCAGTACTTC
TRBJ2-5	TRBV7-6	once	.	CASSLELERETQYF	TGTGCCAGCAGCTTAGAGCTGGAAAGGGAGACCCAGTACTTC
TRBJ2-3	TRBV5-4	.	TRBD2	CASSSDGGGTDTQYF	TGTGCCAGCAGCTCCGATGGGGGGGGCACAGATACGCAGTATTTT
TRBJ2-7	TRBV19	.	.	CASSIGPTGRIPYEQYF	TGTGCCAGTAGTATAGGGCCGACAGGACGCATACCCTACGAGCAGTACTTC
TRBJ1-2	TRBV30	.	TRBD1	CAWSARGPPNYGYTF	TGTGCCTGGAGTGCCAGGGGGCCGCCTAACTATGGCTACACCTTC
TRBJ1-4	TRBV2	.	TRBD1	CASSEANQGVKLFF	TGTGCCAGCAGTGAAGCGAACCAGGGGGTTAAACTGTTTTTT
TRBJ2-2	TRBV5-4	.	.	CASRSQSYPGELFF	TGTGCCAGCAGGAGCCAGTCTTATCCCGGGGAGCTGTTTTTT
TRBJ2-7	TRBV7-2	.	.	CASSSVRGNEQYF	TGTGCCAGCAGCTCAGTTCGGGGGAATGAGCAGTACTTC
TRBJ1-1	TRBV28	.	.	CASSSWTARNTEAFF	TGTGCCAGCAGTTCCTGGACAGCGAGGAACACTGAAGCTTTCTTT
TRBJ2-5	TRBV19	.	TRBD1	CASSRQGQWETQYF	TGTGCCAGTAGCAGACAGGGTCAGTGGGAGACCCAGTACTTC
TRBJ2-5	TRBV5-1	.	.	CASSLVGVPETQYF	TGCGCCAGCAGCTTGGTTGGAGTCCCAGAGACCCAGTACTTC
TRBJ2-2	TRBV27	once	.	CASSLLSVYPGELFF	TGTGCCAGCAGTTTATTATCAGTATACCCCGGGGAGCTGTTTTTT
TRBJ2-3	TRBV6-4	few	.	CASSEDFPTDTQYF	TGTGCCAGCAGTGAGGACTTCCCCACAGATACGCAGTATTTT
TRBJ2-7	TRBV6-1	.	.	CASPSGVEQYF	TGTGCCAGCCCTAGTGGAGTCGAGCAGTACTTC
TRBJ1-3	TRBV30	.	.	CAWSVLLGNTIYF	TGTGCCTGGAGTGTACTCCTTGGAAACACCATATATTTT
TRBJ2-3	TRBV14	.	.	CASSQELRDTQYF	TGTGCCAGCAGCCAAGAGTTGAGAGATACGCAGTATTTT
TRBJ1-1	TRBV5-4	.	TRBD1	CASSLPGTGTEAFF	TGTGCCAGCAGCCTCCCCGGGACAGGGACTGAAGCTTTCTTT
TRBJ1-5	TRBV27	.	.	CASSLLAGSPNQPQHF	TGTGCCAGCAGTTTATTGGCAGGGAGCCCCAATCAGCCCCAGCATTTT
TRBJ2-5	TRBV7-9	.	TRBD2	CASSFSLPGRGRETQYF	TGTGCCAGCAGCTTTTCCCTACCCGGGAGGGGTCGAGAGACCCAGTACTTC
TRBJ2-4	TRBV18	.	.	CASSPGFLVRSQNIQYF	TGTGCCAGCTCACCTGGTTTTCTCGTCCGTTCCCAAAACATTCAGTACTTC
TRBJ1-2	TRBV5-6	.	.	CASAPTGGYGYTF	TGTGCCAGCGCCCCGACAGGCGGGTATGGCTACACCTTC
TRBJ2-1	TRBV7-6	.	TRBD2	CASSGPSGRDNEQFF	TGTGCCAGCAGCGGGCCTAGCGGGAGGGACAATGAGCAGTTCTTC
TRBJ2-1	TRBV6-1	.	.	CASFSVGNEQFF	TGTGCCAGTTTCTCCGTGGGTAATGAGCAGTTCTTC
TRBJ2-5	TRBV6-5	.	.	CASSYRQPGETQYF	TGTGCCAGCAGTTACCGACAGCCGGGGGAGACCCAGTACTTC
TRBJ1-4	TRBV6-5	.	.	CASSYSVREKLFF	TGTGCCAGCAGTTACTCGGTCAGAGAAAAACTGTTTTTT
TRBJ1-1	TRBV9	.	.	CASSVSGIWDTEAFF	TGTGCCAGCAGCGTTTCGGGGATTTGGGACACTGAAGCTTTCTTT
TRBJ1-4	TRBV5-1	.	.	CASSSTEGTLKKLFF	TGCGCCAGCAGCTCAACCGAAGGGACCCTAAAAAAACTGTTTTTT